This TCR beta chain was observed in a study of chemoradiotherapy in HPV16-positive cancers. Study-wide findings and caveats: HPV-responsive T-cell expansion during chemoradiotherapy was linked to improved recurrence-free survival in HPV16-positive patients.

The CDR3 length is 13 residues. Unmatched junction bases numbered 5, after V lost 8 bases and J lost 4 bases. Germline loops: CDR1 SNHLY, CDR2 FYNNEI. Generated by immunoSEQ multiplex PCR, the TCRdb table keeps only in-frame clones and is missing some. The table records 20,000 to 25,000 clones, 75% to 90% of them present only once. Concerning this clone itself: Its antigen remains unknown.

The chain employs TRBV2 and TRBJ2-5; 9 bases match TRBD2. This receptor was taken from a human donor with HPV-associated anogenital cancer. This sample comprised blood, obtained from a patient who underwent chemoradiotherapy. The CDR3 region has the DNA TGTGCCAGCCGACAGACTAGCGGAGAGACCCAGTACTTC. Translating gives CASRQTSGETQYF.